This T cell receptor (beta chain) was profiled in a study of cytomegalovirus exposure and HLA in healthy donors. Whole-study findings and limits: The sole available immune exposure information was CMV serostatus. Follow-up analysis later connected one missense variant in DCLRE1C with trimming of TCR beta V- and J-genes.

Primers: 60 Vbeta forward and 13 Jbeta reverse. Measured with immunoSEQ multiplex PCR; TCRdb has only the in-frame clones, and not every one. The sample includes some 100,000 clones, about three quarters of them seen just once. The donors were healthy bone marrow donors. At sampling all donors were nominally healthy, likely with unrecorded immune exposures. Comment on this clone: Antigen: not known.

Trimming shortened V by 4 bases and J by 9 bases, and 22 bases separated the two germline ends. The CDR3 runs to 15 residues. CDR1 and CDR2 from the germline V gene are MNHEY and SMNVEV (reference sequence). The V call is TRBV27, the J call TRBJ2-7; D perhaps matches TRBD2 (6 bases). Sample: PBMCs. The origin of this receptor is a woman between 50 and 59 years old in good health and CMV-seropositive. CDR3 nucleotides: TGTGCCAGCAGTTCCCCCCCGGGAGTGGGTAAAGGGCAGTACTTC. It encodes CASSSPPGVGKGQYF.